This entry lists 19 T cell receptor beta chains sequenced from one sample in a study of blood T cell repertoires in COVID-19. Measured with immunoSEQ multiplex PCR; TCRdb has only the in-frame clones, and not every one. The sample shows around 67,000 clones, about 89% of them seen only once. Sequencing used peripheral blood. These receptors all come from a man aged 50 to 60 with active COVID-19.

This clone was observed a few times. The gene calls are TRBV10-3 and TRBJ1-2, with TRBD1 matching over 9 bases. From germline, CDR1 is ENHRY and CDR2 SYGVKD. This CDR3 has 14 amino acids. V dropped 6 bases and J dropped 4; count of bases not matched to a gene: 6. The CDR3 nucleotides are TGTGCCATCAGCCCCGGACAGGGGACCTATGGCTACACCTTC. This codes for CAISPGQGTYGYTF.

The chain combines TRBV27 with TRBJ1-4; a weak D match, TRBD1 (6 bases). The CDR3 sequence is 15 residues long. From germline, CDR1 is MNHEY and CDR2 SMNVEV (reference sequence). The V end lost 6 bases, the J end lost 4 bases, and 15 bases lay between the germline ends. DNA for the CDR3: TGTGCCAGCAGAACGTCAGGGGCCTTTAATGAAAAACTGTTTTTT. Its protein product is CASRTSGAFNEKLFF.

This sequence joins TRBV9 and TRBJ2-2; a possible D gene is TRBD1 (5 bases). Per germline, CDR1 SGDLS and CDR2 YYNGEE. Between the trimmed V and J ends, which lost 4 bases and 2 bases, there was a span of 9 bases. The CDR3 is 14 residues long. In DNA form, the CDR3 reads TGTGCCAGCAGCCCTGGACAAAACACCGGGGAGCTGTTTTTT. Translated, it gives CASSPGQNTGELFF.

The V and J genes are TRBV3-1 (or the pseudogene TRBV3-2) and TRBJ2-7; TRBD1 is a possible D gene (6 bases). V gave up 0 bases and J gave up 2 bases, with 8 bases separating them. This CDR3 is built from 14 residues. Germline CDR1 is LGHDT and CDR2 is YNNKEL (reference sequence). The DNA for the CDR3 is TGTGCCAGCAGCCAAGATGACAGGACCTACGAGCAGTACTTC. Translated: CASSQDDRTYEQYF.

V usage is TRBV18 and J usage is TRBJ2-3; 9 positions match TRBD1. CDR3 length: 15 residues. Looked up from germline, CDR1 is KGHSH and CDR2 is LQKENI. V shed 4 bases, J shed 3 bases, and the junction held 5 bases outside the gene matches. DNA for the CDR3: TGTGCCAGCTCACTAAACAGGGGGCAGACAGATACGCAGTATTTT. Amino acids: CASSLNRGQTDTQYF.

As to this clone: The same CDR3 also results from other DNA sequences found in this sample. The V and J genes are TRBV10-2 and TRBJ1-2; a weak D match, TRBD1 (6 bases). V gave up 6 bases and J gave up 4 bases, with 9 bases separating them. Germline V gene lookup returns CDR1 WSHSY and CDR2 SAAADI. The CDR3 contains 12 residues. The CDR3 spells CASRTDSYGYTF. The CDR3 nucleotides read TGCGCCAGCAGAACGGACAGCTATGGCTACACCTTC.

The chain recombines TRBV9 with TRBJ1-4, with D perhaps TRBD1 (6 bases). The CDR3 totals 15 residues. V lost 4 bases and J 4 bases, leaving 14 bases between the germline ends. Germline V lookup: CDR1 SGDLS, CDR2 YYNGEE. The CDR3 coding sequence is TGTGCCAGCAGCCGAAGGGACACGAATAATGAAAAACTGTTTTTT. It yields the protein CASSRRDTNNEKLFF.

This clone was detected only once. The J gene is TRBJ2-2, the V gene TRBV6-4; 8 nucleotides match TRBD1. The germline gives CDR1 MRHNA, CDR2 SNTAGT. CDR3 size: 16 residues. Trimming removed 6 bases from V and 0 bases from J; junction bases left unmatched: 6. CDR3 residues: CASSAQGGSNTGELFF. The CDR3 DNA reads as TGTGCCAGCAGCGCACAGGGGGGCTCGAACACCGGGGAGCTGTTTTTT.

The chain has TRBV29-1 and TRBJ1-2; D is possibly TRBD1 (5 bases). V lost 0 bases and J lost 6, with 11 bases in between. The CDR3 is 13 amino acids. Germline V gene data show CDR1 as SQVTM and CDR2 as ANQGSEA. The CDR3 reads CSVEDPGQNGYTF. CDR3 nucleotides: TGCAGCGTTGAAGATCCAGGGCAGAATGGCTACACCTTC.

This chain connects TRBV3-1 (or the pseudogene TRBV3-2) to TRBJ1-2; no clear D. The germline V and J ends were trimmed by 2 bases and 7 bases, with 11 bases remaining between them. There are 13 residues in the CDR3. Germline values: CDR1 LGHDT, CDR2 YNNKEL (reference sequence). The CDR3 spells CASSQTEVGGYTF. The CDR3 DNA reads TGTGCCAGCAGCCAAACAGAAGTCGGTGGCTACACCTTC.

The count of this clone is one. Other DNA sequences in this sample translate to the same CDR3. The rearrangement uses TRBV18 and TRBJ1-5; TRBD1 aligns across 7 bases. This CDR3 is 13 amino acids long. The V segment lost 3 bases and the J segment 4 bases; nucleotides outside the gene matches: 0. The V gene's germline CDR1 is KGHSH and CDR2 LQKENI. In nucleotides, the CDR3 is TGTGCCAGCTCACCGGGACAGAATCAGCCCCAGCATTTT. It is translated as CASSPGQNQPQHF.

The V call is TRBV4-1, the J call TRBJ2-3, with 8 bases aligning to TRBD1. CDR3 size: 14 residues. Germline values: CDR1 MGHRA, CDR2 YSYEKL. The trim removed 4 bases at V and 8 bases at J, leaving 8 bases unmatched. Here the CDR3 reads CASSPRGQEGTQYF. In nucleotides, the CDR3 is TGCGCCAGCAGCCCCAGGGGACAGGAGGGTACGCAGTATTTT.

The gene calls are TRBV6-2 or TRBV6-3 and TRBJ2-1; D perhaps matches TRBD2 (6 bases). This CDR3 comprises 15 residues. CDR1 and CDR2 (germline): MNHEY, SVGEGT. Trimming removed 5 bases at V and 0 bases at J, with 11 bases between. The CDR3: CASSPAGSSYNEQFF. The CDR3 bases are TGTGCCAGCAGTCCGGCGGGGAGCTCCTACAATGAGCAGTTCTTC.

The chain uses TRBV24-1 and TRBJ1-5; 8 bases agree with TRBD1. This CDR3 is 14 amino acids long. The V gene's germline CDR1 is KGHDR and CDR2 SFDVKD. With V trimmed by 4 bases and J by 8 bases, 6 bases remained unmatched. CDR3 protein: CATSDFGTGEPQHF. CDR3 DNA sequence: TGTGCCACCAGTGACTTCGGGACAGGCGAGCCCCAGCATTTT.

The rearrangement links TRBV27 to TRBJ2-5; D may be TRBD1 (6 bases). Trimming removed 4 bases at V and 4 bases at J, with 10 bases between. CDR3 size: 13 residues. The germline gives CDR1 MNHEY, CDR2 SMNVEV (reference sequence). The CDR3 DNA reads as TGTGCCAGCAGTTCAGGGGCGGGAGAGACCCAGTACTTC. The encoded protein is CASSSGAGETQYF.

The chain carries TRBV6-6 and TRBJ2-7, with 8 positions matching TRBD1. Trimming removed 7 bases from V and 4 bases from J; junction bases left unmatched: 6. Germline values: CDR1 MNHNY, CDR2 SVGAGI (reference sequence). CDR3 length: 13 amino acids. Written as DNA, the CDR3 is TGTGCCAGCAATCCAGGGGGCGTGTACGAGCAGTACTTC. It translates to CASNPGGVYEQYF.

DNA of the CDR3: TGTGCCAGCAGCCCCCGGGACAGTCTCGATCAGCCCCAGCATTTT. This codes for CASSPRDSLDQPQHF. This chain uses TRBV2 with TRBJ1-5; 7 positions match TRBD1. Germline V gene sequence: CDR1 SNHLY, CDR2 FYNNEI. V lost 6 bases to trimming and J lost 5 bases; unmatched junction nucleotides: 10. The length of the CDR3 is 15 residues. The entire variable domain, with the rest obtained from reference TRBV2 and TRBJ1-5, is as follows: EPEVTQTPSHQVTQMGQEVILRCVPISNHLYFYWYRQILGQKVEFLVSFYNNEISEKSEIFDDQFSVERPDGSNFTLKIRSTKLEDSAMYFCASSPRDSLDQPQHFGDGTRLSIL.

V usage is TRBV18 and J usage is TRBJ2-2; possible D gene TRBD1, 6 bases. This CDR3 contains 16 residues. The germline gives CDR1 KGHSH, CDR2 LQKENI. Trimming cost V 3 bases and J 0 bases, with 11 bases left between them. The CDR3 here is CASSPPGTSNTGELFF. The CDR3 bases are TGTGCCAGCTCACCCCCCGGGACATCGAACACCGGGGAGCTGTTTTTT.

The J gene is TRBJ1-2, the V gene TRBV27, with 9 positions matching TRBD1. Looked up from germline, CDR1 is MNHEY and CDR2 is SMNVEV (reference sequence). CDR3 size: 14 residues. V lost 4 bases, J lost 9 bases, and 9 bases stayed unmatched. The CDR3 sequence is CASSSAPGQGSYTF. CDR3 bases: TGTGCCAGCAGTTCGGCCCCGGGACAGGGAAGCTACACCTTC.